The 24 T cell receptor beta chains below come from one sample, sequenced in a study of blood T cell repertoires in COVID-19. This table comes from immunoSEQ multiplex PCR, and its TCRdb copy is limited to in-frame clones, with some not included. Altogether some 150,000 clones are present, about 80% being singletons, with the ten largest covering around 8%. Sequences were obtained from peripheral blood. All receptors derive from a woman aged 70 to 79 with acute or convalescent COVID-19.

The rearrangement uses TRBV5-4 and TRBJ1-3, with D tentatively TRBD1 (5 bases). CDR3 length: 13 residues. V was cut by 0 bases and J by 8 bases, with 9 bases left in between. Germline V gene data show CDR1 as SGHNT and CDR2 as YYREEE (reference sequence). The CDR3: CASSLAGGDTIYF. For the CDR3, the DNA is TGTGCCAGCAGCTTGGCCGGGGGGGACACCATATATTTT.

CDR3 in DNA: TGTGCCAGCAGTTTATCCTACAGCTCCTATAATTCACCCCTCCACTTT. Protein sequence: CASSLSYSSYNSPLHF. J is TRBJ1-6 and V is TRBV27, with unresolved D. CDR3 length: 16 amino acids. V lost 0 bases and J lost 0, with 6 bases in between. The germline V gene has CDR1 MNHEY and CDR2 SMNVEV (reference sequence).

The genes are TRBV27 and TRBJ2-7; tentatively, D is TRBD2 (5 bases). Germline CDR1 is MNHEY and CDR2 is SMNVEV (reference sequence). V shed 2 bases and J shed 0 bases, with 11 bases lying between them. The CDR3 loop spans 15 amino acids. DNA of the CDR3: TGTGCCAGCAGTTTAAGGAGACGGGGCTCCTACGAGCAGTACTTC. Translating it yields CASSLRRRGSYEQYF.

For the CDR3, the DNA is TGTGCCAGCAGCTTGCCGGGGAAGAGGTACAATGAGCAGTTCTTC. Translating it yields CASSLPGKRYNEQFF. The chain uses TRBV5-4 and TRBJ2-1; tentatively, D is TRBD2 (5 bases). Trimming pared 1 base from V and 4 bases from J, leaving 12 bases between. The CDR3 loop spans 15 amino acids. Per the germline V gene, CDR1 is SGHNT and CDR2 is YYREEE (reference sequence).

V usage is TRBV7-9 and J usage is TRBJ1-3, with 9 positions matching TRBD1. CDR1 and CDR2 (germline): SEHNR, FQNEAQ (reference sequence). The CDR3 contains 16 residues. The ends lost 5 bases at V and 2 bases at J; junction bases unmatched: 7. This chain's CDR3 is CASSLDRGSAGNTIYF. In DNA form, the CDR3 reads TGTGCCAGCAGCCTCGACAGGGGGTCCGCTGGAAACACCATATATTTT.

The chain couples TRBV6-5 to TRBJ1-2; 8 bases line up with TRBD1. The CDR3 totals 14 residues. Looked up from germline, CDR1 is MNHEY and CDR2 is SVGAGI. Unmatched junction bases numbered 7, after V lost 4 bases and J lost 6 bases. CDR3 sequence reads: CASSSRDRNNGYTF. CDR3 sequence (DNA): TGTGCCAGCAGTTCTCGGGACAGGAACAATGGCTACACCTTC.

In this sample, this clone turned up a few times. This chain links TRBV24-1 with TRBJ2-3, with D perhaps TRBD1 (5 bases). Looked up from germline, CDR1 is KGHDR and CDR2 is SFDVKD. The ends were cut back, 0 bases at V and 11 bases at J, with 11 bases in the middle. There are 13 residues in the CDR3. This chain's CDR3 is CATSDLPRGGQYF. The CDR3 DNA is TGTGCCACCAGTGATTTGCCTAGGGGCGGGCAGTATTTT.

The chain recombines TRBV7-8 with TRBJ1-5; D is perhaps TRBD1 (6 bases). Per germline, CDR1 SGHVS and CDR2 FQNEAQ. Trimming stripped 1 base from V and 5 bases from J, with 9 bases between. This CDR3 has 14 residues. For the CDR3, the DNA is TGTGCCAGCAGCTTAGGTAGGGGGTATCAGCCCCAGCATTTT. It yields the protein CASSLGRGYQPQHF. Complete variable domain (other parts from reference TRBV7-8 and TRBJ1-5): GAGVSQSPRYKVAKRGQDVALRCDPISGHVSLFWYQQALGQGPEFLTYFQNEAQLDKSGLPSDRFFAERPEGSVSTLKIQRTQQEDSAVYLCASSLGRGYQPQHFGDGTRLSIL.

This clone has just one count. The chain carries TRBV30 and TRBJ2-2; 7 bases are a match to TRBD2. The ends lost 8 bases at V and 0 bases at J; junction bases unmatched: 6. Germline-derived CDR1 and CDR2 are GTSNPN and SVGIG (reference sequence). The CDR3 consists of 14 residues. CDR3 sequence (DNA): TGTGCCGGCCCAGCGGGGACGAACACCGGGGAGCTGTTTTTT. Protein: CAGPAGTNTGELFF.

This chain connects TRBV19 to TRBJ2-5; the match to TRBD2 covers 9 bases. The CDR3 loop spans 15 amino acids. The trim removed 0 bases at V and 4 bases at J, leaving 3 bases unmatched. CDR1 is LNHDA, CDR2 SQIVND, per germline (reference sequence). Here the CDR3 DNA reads TGTGCCAGTAGTATAGATAGCGGGAGCGGAGAGACCCAGTACTTC. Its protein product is CASSIDSGSGETQYF.

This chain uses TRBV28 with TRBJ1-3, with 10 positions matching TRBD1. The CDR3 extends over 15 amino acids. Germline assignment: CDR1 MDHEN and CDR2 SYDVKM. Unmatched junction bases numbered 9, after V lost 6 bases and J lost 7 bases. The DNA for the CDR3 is TGTGCCAGCAGCCAGACAGGGGGCCGACAGAACACCATATATTTT. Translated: CASSQTGGRQNTIYF.

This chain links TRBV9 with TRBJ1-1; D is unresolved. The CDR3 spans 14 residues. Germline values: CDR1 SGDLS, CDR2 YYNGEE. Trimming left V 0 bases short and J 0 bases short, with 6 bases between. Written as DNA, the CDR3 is TGTGCCAGCAGCGTAGCTGGGCTGAACACTGAAGCTTTCTTT. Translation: CASSVAGLNTEAFF.

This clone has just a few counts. The chain's CDR3 is CASSLASGGRGGANVLTF. CDR3 in DNA: TGTGCCAGCAGCTTGGCCTCAGGGGGCAGGGGTGGGGCCAACGTCCTGACTTTC. The genes are TRBV5-4 and TRBJ2-6; 8 bases map to TRBD1. V gave up 0 bases and J gave up 3 bases; unmatched junction bases: 8. CDR3 size: 18 residues. The germline CDR1 and CDR2 sequences are SGHNT and YYREEE (reference sequence).

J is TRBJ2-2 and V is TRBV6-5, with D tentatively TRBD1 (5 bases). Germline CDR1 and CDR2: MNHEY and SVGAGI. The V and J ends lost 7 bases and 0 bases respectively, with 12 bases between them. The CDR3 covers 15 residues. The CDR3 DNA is TGTGCCAGCACCGAAGGGGTATCGAACACCGGGGAGCTGTTTTTT. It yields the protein CASTEGVSNTGELFF.

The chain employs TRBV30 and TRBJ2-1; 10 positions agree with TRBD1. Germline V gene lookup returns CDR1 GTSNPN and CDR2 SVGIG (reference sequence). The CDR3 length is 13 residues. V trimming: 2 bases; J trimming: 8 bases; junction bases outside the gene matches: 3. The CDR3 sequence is CAWSKTGGHEQFF. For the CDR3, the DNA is TGTGCCTGGAGTAAGACAGGGGGCCATGAGCAGTTCTTC.

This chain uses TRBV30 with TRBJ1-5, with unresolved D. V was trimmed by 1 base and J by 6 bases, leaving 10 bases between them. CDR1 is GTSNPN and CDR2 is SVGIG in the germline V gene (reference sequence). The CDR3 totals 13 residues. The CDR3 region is CAWSGGGFQPQHF. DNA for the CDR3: TGTGCCTGGAGTGGTGGAGGGTTTCAGCCCCAGCATTTT.

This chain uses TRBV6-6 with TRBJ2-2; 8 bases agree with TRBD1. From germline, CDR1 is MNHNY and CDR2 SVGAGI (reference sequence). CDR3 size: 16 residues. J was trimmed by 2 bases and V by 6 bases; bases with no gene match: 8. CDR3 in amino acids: CASSSGQGGNTGELFF. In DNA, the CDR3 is TGTGCCAGCAGCTCAGGACAGGGAGGAAACACCGGGGAGCTGTTTTTT.

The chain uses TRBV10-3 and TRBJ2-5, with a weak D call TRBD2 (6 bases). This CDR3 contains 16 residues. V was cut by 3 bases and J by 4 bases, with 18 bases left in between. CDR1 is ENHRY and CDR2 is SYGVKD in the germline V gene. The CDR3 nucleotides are TGTGCCATCAGTGAACGTTACGGGGGTCAAGGAGAGACCCAGTACTTC. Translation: CAISERYGGQGETQYF.

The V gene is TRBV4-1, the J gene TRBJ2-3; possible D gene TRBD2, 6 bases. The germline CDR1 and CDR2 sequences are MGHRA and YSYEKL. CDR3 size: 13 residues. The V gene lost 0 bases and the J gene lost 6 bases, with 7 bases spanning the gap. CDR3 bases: TGCGCCAGCAGCCAAGATGGGGGGGATACGCAGTATTTT. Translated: CASSQDGGDTQYF.

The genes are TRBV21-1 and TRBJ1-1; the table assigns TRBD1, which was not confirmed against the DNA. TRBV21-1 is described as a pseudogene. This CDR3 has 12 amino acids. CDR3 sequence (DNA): TGTGCCATGGCAGATATGAACACTGAAGCTTTCTTT. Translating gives CAMADMNTEAFF.

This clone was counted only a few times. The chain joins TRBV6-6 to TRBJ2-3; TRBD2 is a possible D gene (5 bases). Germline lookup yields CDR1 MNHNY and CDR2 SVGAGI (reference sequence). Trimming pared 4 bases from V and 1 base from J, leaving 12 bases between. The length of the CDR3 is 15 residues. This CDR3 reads CASSSMGVGTDTQYF. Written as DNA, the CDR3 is TGTGCCAGCAGTTCTATGGGAGTTGGCACAGATACGCAGTATTTT.

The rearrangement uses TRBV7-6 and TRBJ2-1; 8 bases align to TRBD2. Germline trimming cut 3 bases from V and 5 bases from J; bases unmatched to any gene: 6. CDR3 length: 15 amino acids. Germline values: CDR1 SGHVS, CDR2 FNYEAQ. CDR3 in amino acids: CASSFSGGVNNEQFF. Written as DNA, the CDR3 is TGTGCCAGCAGCTTTTCGGGGGGGGTCAACAATGAGCAGTTCTTC. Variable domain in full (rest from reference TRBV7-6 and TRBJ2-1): GAGVSQSPRYKVTKRGQDVALRCDPISGHVSLYWYRQALGQGPEFLTYFNYEAQQDKSGLPNDRFSAERPEGSISTLTIQRTEQRDSAMYRCASSFSGGVNNEQFFGPGTRLTVL.

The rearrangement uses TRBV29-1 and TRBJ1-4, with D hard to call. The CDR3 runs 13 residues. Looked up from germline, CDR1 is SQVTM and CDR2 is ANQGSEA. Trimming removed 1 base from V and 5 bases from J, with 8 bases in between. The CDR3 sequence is CSVEGPGNEKLFF. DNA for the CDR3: TGCAGCGTTGAAGGGCCCGGGAATGAAAAACTGTTTTTT.

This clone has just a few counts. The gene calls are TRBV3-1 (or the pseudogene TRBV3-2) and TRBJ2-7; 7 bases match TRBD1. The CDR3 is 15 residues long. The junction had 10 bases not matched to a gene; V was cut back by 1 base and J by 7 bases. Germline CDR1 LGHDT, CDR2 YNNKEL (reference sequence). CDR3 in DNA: TGTGCCAGCAGCCAAGCGGGACAGCTGATGAGGGAGCAGTACTTC. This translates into CASSQAGQLMREQYF.